The clone carrying this T cell receptor beta chain has a count of ten or more. Its target is not known. The sample is drawn from a study of prognosis after radiotherapy for stage I lung cancer. Study overall: Medical inoperability was the status assigned to all non-small cell lung cancer patients.

V gave up 1 base and J gave up 0 bases, with 14 bases separating them. Looked up from germline, CDR1 is SGHRS and CDR2 is YFSETQ. This CDR3 spans 16 amino acids. Genomic DNA yielded TCR beta CDR3, amplified by two-round multiplex PCR. Amplification during the initial PCR round employed primers specific to each TRBV and TRBJ gene. TCRdb processed the multiplex PCR reads anew with MiXCR; each CDR3 protein has one entry. Among around 30,000 distinct CDR3 sequences listed, 32% were seen once. Broader study findings: In patients with versus without metastases, TRBV and TRBJ gene usage reportedly differed.

The sequencing used PBMCs, collected before or after stereotactic body radiation therapy (not recorded which). The sequence was obtained from a donor over 45 with non-small cell lung cancer. The chain recombines TRBV5-1 with TRBJ2-7; D not resolved. The CDR3 here is CASSLRAQRSSYEQYF. CDR3 DNA sequence: TGCGCCAGCAGCTTGCGAGCCCAACGTAGCTCCTACGAGCAGTACTTC.